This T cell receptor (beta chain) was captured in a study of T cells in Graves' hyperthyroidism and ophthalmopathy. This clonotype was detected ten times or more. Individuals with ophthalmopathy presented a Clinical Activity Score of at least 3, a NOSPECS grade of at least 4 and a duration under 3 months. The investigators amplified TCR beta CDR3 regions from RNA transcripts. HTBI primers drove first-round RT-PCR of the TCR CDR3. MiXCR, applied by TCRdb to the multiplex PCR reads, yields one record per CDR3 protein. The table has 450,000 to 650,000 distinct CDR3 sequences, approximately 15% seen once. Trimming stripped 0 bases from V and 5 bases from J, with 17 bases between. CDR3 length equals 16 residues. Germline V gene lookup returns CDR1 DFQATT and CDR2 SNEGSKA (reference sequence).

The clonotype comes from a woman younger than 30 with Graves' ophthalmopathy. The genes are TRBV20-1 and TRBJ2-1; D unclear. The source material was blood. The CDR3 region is CSARDSRTQPDNEQFF. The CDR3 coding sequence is TGCAGTGCTAGAGATTCCCGGACCCAACCGGACAATGAGCAGTTCTTC.